Listed below are T cell receptor beta chains from one sample, sequenced in a study of Tregs in tolerant kidney transplant recipients. Libraries were prepared by immunoSEQ multiplex PCR; TCRdb keeps only in-frame clonotypes and omits some of them. The sample lists 35,000 to 55,000 clones; 91% were seen once. Sequences were obtained from Tregs from blood. The receptors derive from a human donor in good health. Both conserved end residues are part of each CDR3. A clone size is listed for some rows: how often the clone was seen (once, few, many), or a class if it is expanded.

abundance: once
v_gene: TRBV7-2
CDR3aa: CASNLGWTGELFF

abundance: once
v_gene: TRBV19
CDR3aa: CASSRGRGHYEQYF

abundance: -
v_gene: TRBV6-1
CDR3aa: CASPSGNTIYF

abundance: -
v_gene: TRBV5-8
CDR3aa: CASSSWTGGLEKLFF

abundance: -
v_gene: TRBV18
CDR3aa: CASAADSATNEKLFF

abundance: -
v_gene: TRBV11-2
CDR3aa: CASSPGQGWDTEAFF

abundance: -
v_gene: TRBV18
CDR3aa: CASSRGTAVNTEAFF

abundance: -
v_gene: TRBV5-6
CDR3aa: CASSLYGVNYGYTF

abundance: -
v_gene: TRBV2
CDR3aa: CASSGVEGETDTQYF

abundance: -
v_gene: TRBV6-4
CDR3aa: CASSVRAGEGETQYF

abundance: -
v_gene: TRBV5-1
CDR3aa: CASSLTGNSGANVLTF

abundance: -
v_gene: TRBV7-9
CDR3aa: CASRGNRGLGEKLFF

abundance: -
v_gene: TRBV25-1
CDR3aa: CASSDRTSTSGSNEQFF

abundance: once
v_gene: TRBV6-1
CDR3aa: CASSADRAHEQYF

abundance: -
v_gene: TRBV5-6
CDR3aa: CASSSPGLAQNTGELFF

abundance: -
v_gene: TRBV5-1
CDR3aa: CASSPAAGSPRF

abundance: -
v_gene: TRBV10-3
CDR3aa: CAIGPAMGLALTGGLYEQYF

abundance: -
v_gene: TRBV19
CDR3aa: CASSIAGRGYTF

abundance: -
v_gene: TRBV6-5
CDR3aa: CASSYSGRMGGYTF

abundance: -
v_gene: TRBV6-5
CDR3aa: CASSYSGRTTQYF

abundance: few
v_gene: TRBV14
CDR3aa: CATSRVGGGNTQYF

abundance: -
v_gene: TRBV5-1
CDR3aa: CASSSGTPPYEQYF

abundance: -
v_gene: TRBV4-1
CDR3aa: CASSQNTYSNQPQHF

abundance: once
v_gene: TRBV5-4
CDR3aa: CASSQGAPPTATEAFF

abundance: -
v_gene: TRBV18
CDR3aa: CASSPPARGGTEAFF

abundance: -
v_gene: TRBV6-6
CDR3aa: CASSPGPTWGYTF

abundance: -
v_gene: TRBV27
CDR3aa: CASSFKGTASSYEQYF

abundance: -
v_gene: TRBV4-1
CDR3aa: CASSVGPAASSYEQYF

abundance: -
v_gene: TRBV7-9
CDR3aa: CASSLGTGVRSNTEAFF

abundance: -
v_gene: TRBV27
CDR3aa: CASSLGPTDTQYF

abundance: -
v_gene: TRBV5-1
CDR3aa: CASSFTSSSYEQYF

abundance: -
v_gene: TRBV29-1
CDR3aa: CSAAIGRDPLSQFF

abundance: -
v_gene: TRBV30
CDR3aa: CAWSRWQGDWKLFF

abundance: -
v_gene: TRBV5-1
CDR3aa: CASSRAEGSGYTF

abundance: -
v_gene: TRBV6-5
CDR3aa: CASSSIGTGNSPLHF

abundance: once
v_gene: TRBV15
CDR3aa: CATSRQGLAGNEQFF

abundance: -
v_gene: TRBV6-1
CDR3aa: CASSARGRASSYNEQFF

abundance: once
v_gene: TRBV11-1
CDR3aa: CASSLSAASTDTQYF

abundance: -
v_gene: TRBV9
CDR3aa: CASSSRTSGVNEQYF

abundance: -
v_gene: TRBV5-8
CDR3aa: CASREPGPPRPQYGYTF

abundance: few
v_gene: TRBV2
CDR3aa: CASSRGTSGTSQYF

abundance: -
v_gene: TRBV15
CDR3aa: CATSRARDSRETQYF

abundance: few
v_gene: TRBV29-1
CDR3aa: CSVAKEGFGTDTQYF

abundance: -
v_gene: TRBV18
CDR3aa: CASSPLGQPNEKLFF

abundance: -
v_gene: TRBV7-9
CDR3aa: CASSLAQPYGYTF

abundance: -
v_gene: TRBV2
CDR3aa: CAGRGRGELNTGELFF

abundance: -
v_gene: TRBV5-1
CDR3aa: CASSLVGSIVSEQYF

abundance: -
v_gene: TRBV21-1
CDR3aa: CASSKEVGRRFYGYTF

abundance: -
v_gene: TRBV6-5
CDR3aa: CASSRYGGMNTEAFF

abundance: -
v_gene: TRBV6-6
CDR3aa: CASSYANSPLHF

abundance: -
v_gene: TRBV6-6
CDR3aa: CASRMASNQPQHF

abundance: once
v_gene: TRBV5-1
CDR3aa: CASSLGSLVWREGRPSYEQYF

abundance: few
v_gene: TRBV7-8
CDR3aa: CASSLGFRGTYEQYF

abundance: -
v_gene: TRBV5-4
CDR3aa: CASSFFVGLAGAYEQYF

abundance: -
v_gene: TRBV5-4
CDR3aa: CASGRQGNTGELFF

abundance: -
v_gene: TRBV7-9
CDR3aa: CASSLEGGYSPLHF

abundance: -
v_gene: TRBV2
CDR3aa: CASSEMGSGELFF

abundance: -
v_gene: TRBV5-1
CDR3aa: CASSFGPGQSYNEQFF

abundance: -
v_gene: TRBV30
CDR3aa: CAWGGGRSSYNEQFF

abundance: -
v_gene: TRBV2
CDR3aa: CASRALAGGYNEQFF